Each of the 11 T cell receptor beta chains below was sequenced from the same sample in a study of CD8 T cells in Susac syndrome. The RNA input was roughly 0.45 to 1 ug, and it was reverse transcribed with random hexamers. TCRdb ran MiXCR on the immunoSEQ multiplex PCR reads and lists one entry per CDR3 protein. This sample yields under 200,000 distinct CDR3 sequences, of which approximately 94% are seen a single time; 0.1% to 0.12% belongs to the top ten. Sequenced sample: CD4+ T cells from PBMCs. The receptors shown here come from a human donor with Susac syndrome.

The J gene is TRBJ1-1, the V gene TRBV30, with D hard to call. The germline V gene has CDR1 GTSNPN and CDR2 SVGIG (reference sequence). Between the trimmed V and J ends, which lost 0 bases and 1 base, there was a span of 12 bases. The CDR3 loop spans 15 amino acids. The CDR3 region is CAWSVDGRRNTEAFF. Written as DNA, the CDR3 is TGTGCCTGGAGTGTAGACGGGCGGCGGAACACTGAAGCTTTCTTT.

V usage is TRBV3-1 and J usage is TRBJ2-6; D not resolved. The germline V and J ends were trimmed by 0 bases and 4 bases, with 13 bases remaining between them. Germline V gives CDR1 LGHDT, CDR2 YNNKEL (reference sequence). The CDR3 covers 17 residues. This CDR3 is CASSQEPPSGGANVLTF. In DNA, the CDR3 is TGTGCCAGCAGCCAAGAACCACCCTCAGGAGGGGCCAACGTCCTGACTTTC.

The genes are TRBV29-1 and TRBJ2-7; D is undetermined. The CDR3 covers 11 residues. Germline assignment: CDR1 SQVTM and CDR2 ANQGSEA. The V and J ends lost 4 bases and 7 bases respectively, with 11 bases between them. This CDR3 is CSVGKEYEQYF. The CDR3 region has the DNA TGCAGCGTTGGAAAAGAATATGAGCAGTACTTC.

The chain links TRBV4-2 to TRBJ1-5; D uncertain. V was cut by 1 base and J by 7 bases, with 14 bases left in between. Germline loops: CDR1 LGHNA, CDR2 YNFKEQ. The CDR3 runs to 15 residues. CDR3 nucleotides: TGTGCCAGCAGCCAAGGGGCCCGGGAGGCCCAGCCCCAGCATTTT. It codes for CASSQGAREAQPQHF.

The chain carries TRBV20-1 and TRBJ2-7; 11 nucleotides line up with TRBD1. The CDR3 loop spans 12 amino acids. V lost 3 bases to trimming and J lost 6 bases; unmatched junction nucleotides: 1. Germline V gene data show CDR1 as DFQATT and CDR2 as SNEGSKA (reference sequence). The CDR3: CSARDRGREQYF. The CDR3 region has the DNA TGCAGTGCTAGGGACAGGGGGCGCGAGCAGTACTTC.

The chain uses TRBV21-1 and TRBJ2-7; TRBD1 was called by the table and not checked on the DNA. TRBV21-1 is designated a pseudogene. This CDR3 region has 15 residues. CDR3 amino acids: CASSKIGTDSYEQYF. The CDR3 DNA reads as TGTGCCAGCAGCAAAATTGGGACAGATTCCTACGAGCAGTACTTC.

The chain recombines TRBV20-1 with TRBJ1-2; 9 bases are shared with TRBD1. Per germline, CDR1 DFQATT and CDR2 SNEGSKA (reference sequence). The CDR3 runs to 12 residues. The ends lost 2 bases at V and 6 bases at J; junction bases unmatched: 1. CDR3: CSARTGGHGYTF. The CDR3 DNA reads as TGCAGTGCTAGAACAGGGGGCCATGGCTACACCTTC.

This chain links TRBV4-2 with TRBJ2-3, with 9 bases matching TRBD2. The J segment lost 4 bases and the V segment lost 4 bases, leaving 3 bases of the junction unmatched. CDR1 and CDR2 from the germline V gene are LGHNA and YNFKEQ. The CDR3 length is 14 residues. In DNA, the CDR3 is TGTGCCAGCAGCCCAGGACTAGCGCCAGATACGCAGTATTTT. Translation: CASSPGLAPDTQYF.

This rearrangement joins TRBV5-1 to TRBJ2-6; TRBD1 agrees at 7 bases. This CDR3 has 15 residues. CDR1 SGHRS and CDR2 YFSETQ come from the germline V gene. V was pared by 4 bases and J by 3 bases, with 4 bases of the junction left unmatched. CDR3 nucleotides: TGCGCCAGCAGCCGCGACAGGGTTGGGGCCAACGTCCTGACTTTC. Residues: CASSRDRVGANVLTF.

V is TRBV12-3 or TRBV12-4 and J is TRBJ1-6, with 8 bases matching TRBD1. With V trimmed by 7 bases and J by 0 bases, 5 bases remained unmatched. This CDR3 has 16 amino acids. CDR3 bases: TGTGCCAGCACCTCCGGGACAGGCTCCTATAATTCACCCCTCCACTTT. Its translation: CASTSGTGSYNSPLHF.

The J gene is TRBJ2-1, the V gene TRBV15; D is unclear. Per germline, CDR1 LNHNV and CDR2 YYDKDF (reference sequence). The V end lost 3 bases, the J end lost 2 bases, and 8 bases lay between the germline ends. The length of the CDR3 is 14 residues. CDR3 protein: CATSRGPTYNEQFF. CDR3 bases: TGTGCCACCAGCAGGGGCCCTACCTACAATGAGCAGTTCTTC.